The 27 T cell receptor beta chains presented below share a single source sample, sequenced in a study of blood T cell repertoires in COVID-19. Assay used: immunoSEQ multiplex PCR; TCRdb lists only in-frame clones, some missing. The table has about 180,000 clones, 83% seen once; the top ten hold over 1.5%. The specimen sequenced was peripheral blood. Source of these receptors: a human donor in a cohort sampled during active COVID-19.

CDR3 residues: CASSLTGTGDYGYTF. In nucleotides, the CDR3 is TGTGCCAGCAGCCTAACCGGGACAGGGGACTATGGCTACACCTTC. The chain couples TRBV7-2 to TRBJ1-2, with 10 bases matching TRBD1. Germline V gene sequence: CDR1 SGHTA, CDR2 FQGNSA. Trimming took 5 bases from V and 3 from J; bases not matched to a gene: 6. The CDR3 sequence is 15 residues long.

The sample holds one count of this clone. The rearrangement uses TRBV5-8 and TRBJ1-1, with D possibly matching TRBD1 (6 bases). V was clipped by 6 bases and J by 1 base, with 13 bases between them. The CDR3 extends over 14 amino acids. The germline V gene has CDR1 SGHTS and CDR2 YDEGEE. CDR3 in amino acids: CASKDDRRNTEAFF. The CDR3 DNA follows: TGTGCCAGCAAGGATGACAGGCGGAACACTGAAGCTTTCTTT.

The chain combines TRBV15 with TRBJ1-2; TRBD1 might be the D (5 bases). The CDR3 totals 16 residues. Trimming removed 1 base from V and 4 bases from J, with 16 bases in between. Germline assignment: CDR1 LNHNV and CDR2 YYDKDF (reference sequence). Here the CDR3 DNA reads TGTGCCACCAGCAGAGTAGGGGTGGGGCTGGGCTATGGCTACACCTTC. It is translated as CATSRVGVGLGYGYTF. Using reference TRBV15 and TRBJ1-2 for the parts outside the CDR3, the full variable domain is DAMVIQNPRYQVTQFGKPVTLSCSQTLNHNVMYWYQQKSSQAPKLLFHYYDKDFNNEADTPDNFQSRRPNTSFCFLDIRSPGLGDTAMYLCATSRVGVGLGYGYTFGSGTRLTVV.

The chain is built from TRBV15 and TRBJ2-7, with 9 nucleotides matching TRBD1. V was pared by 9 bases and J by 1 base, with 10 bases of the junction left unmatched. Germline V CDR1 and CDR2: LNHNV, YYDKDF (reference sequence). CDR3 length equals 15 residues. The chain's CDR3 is CATTELGQGSYEQYF. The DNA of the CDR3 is TGTGCCACGACCGAACTCGGACAGGGGTCCTACGAGCAGTACTTC.

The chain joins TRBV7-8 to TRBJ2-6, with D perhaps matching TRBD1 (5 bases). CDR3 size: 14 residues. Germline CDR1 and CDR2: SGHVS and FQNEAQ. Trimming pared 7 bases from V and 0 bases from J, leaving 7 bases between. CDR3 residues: CASKGASGANVLTF. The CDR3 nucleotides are TGTGCCAGCAAAGGGGCCTCTGGGGCCAACGTCCTGACTTTC.

This chain's CDR3 is CASSRSGGPRETQYF. The CDR3 DNA follows: TGTGCCAGCAGCCGCTCGGGAGGGCCGCGGGAGACCCAGTACTTC. The chain couples TRBV7-3 to TRBJ2-5; 8 bases align to TRBD2. CDR1 is SGHTA, CDR2 FQGTGA, per germline. The CDR3 has 15 residues. J lost 5 bases, V lost 5 bases, and 10 bases had no gene match.

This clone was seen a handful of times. This CDR3 reads CASSLGDSGNTIYF. For the CDR3, the DNA is TGTGCCAGCAGCTTAGGGGACAGTGGAAACACCATATATTTT. J is TRBJ1-3 and V is TRBV11-3; 7 bases map to TRBD1. The V and J ends lost 1 base and 3 bases, in that order; junction bases with no gene match: 0. From germline, CDR1 is SGHNT and CDR2 YENEEA. The CDR3 consists of 14 residues. Variable domain in full (rest from reference TRBV11-3 and TRBJ1-3): EAGVVQSPRYKIIEKKQPVAFWCNPISGHNTLYWYLQNLGQGPELLIRYENEEAVDDSQLPKDRFSAERLKGVDSTLKIQPAELGDSAVYLCASSLGDSGNTIYFGEGSWLTVV.

The CDR3 DNA reads TGTGCCAGCACCTTATTAGCGGGAAACTACAATGAGCAGTTCTTC. This encodes CASTLLAGNYNEQFF. The gene calls are TRBV6-5 and TRBJ2-1; 8 nucleotides agree with TRBD2. After removal of 7 bases from V and 3 bases from J, the junction contained 8 bases not matched to a gene. The CDR3 has 15 amino acids. Per germline, CDR1 MNHEY and CDR2 SVGAGI.

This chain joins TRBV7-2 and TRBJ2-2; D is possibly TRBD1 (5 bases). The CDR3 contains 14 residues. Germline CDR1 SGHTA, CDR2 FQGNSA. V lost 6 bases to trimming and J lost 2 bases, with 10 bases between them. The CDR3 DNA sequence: TGTGCCAGCAGAGGACAACTCAACACCGGGGAGCTGTTTTTT. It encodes CASRGQLNTGELFF.

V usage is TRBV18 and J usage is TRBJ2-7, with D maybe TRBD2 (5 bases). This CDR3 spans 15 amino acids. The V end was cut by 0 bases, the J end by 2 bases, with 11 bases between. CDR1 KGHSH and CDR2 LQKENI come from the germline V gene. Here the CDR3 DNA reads TGTGCCAGCTCACCACCGAGAGGGATACCCTACGAGCAGTACTTC. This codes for CASSPPRGIPYEQYF.

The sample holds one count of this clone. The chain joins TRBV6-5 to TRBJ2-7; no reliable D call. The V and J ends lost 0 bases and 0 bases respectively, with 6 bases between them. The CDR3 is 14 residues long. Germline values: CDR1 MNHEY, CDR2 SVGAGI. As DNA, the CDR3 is TGTGCCAGCAGTTACTCGAGGTTCTCCTACGAGCAGTACTTC. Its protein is CASSYSRFSYEQYF.

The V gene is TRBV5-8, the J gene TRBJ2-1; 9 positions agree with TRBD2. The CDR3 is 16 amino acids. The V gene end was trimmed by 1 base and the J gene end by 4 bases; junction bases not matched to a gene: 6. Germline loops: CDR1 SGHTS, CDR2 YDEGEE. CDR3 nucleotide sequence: TGTGCCAGCAGCTTGAAGTCGAGCGGGGGGTACAATGAGCAGTTCTTC. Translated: CASSLKSSGGYNEQFF.

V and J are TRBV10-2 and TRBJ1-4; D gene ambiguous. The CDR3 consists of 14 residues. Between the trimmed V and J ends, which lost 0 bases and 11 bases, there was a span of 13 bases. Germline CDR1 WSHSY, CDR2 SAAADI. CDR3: CASSESQLQDKLFF. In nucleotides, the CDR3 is TGCGCCAGCAGTGAGTCGCAACTTCAGGATAAACTGTTTTTT.

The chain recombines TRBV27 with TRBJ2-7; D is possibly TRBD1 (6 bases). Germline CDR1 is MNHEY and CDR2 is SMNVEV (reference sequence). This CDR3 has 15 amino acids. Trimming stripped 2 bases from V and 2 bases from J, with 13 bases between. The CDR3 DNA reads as TGTGCCAGCAGTTTAAGGACAGCCGATCCCTACGAGCAGTACTTC. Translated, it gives CASSLRTADPYEQYF.

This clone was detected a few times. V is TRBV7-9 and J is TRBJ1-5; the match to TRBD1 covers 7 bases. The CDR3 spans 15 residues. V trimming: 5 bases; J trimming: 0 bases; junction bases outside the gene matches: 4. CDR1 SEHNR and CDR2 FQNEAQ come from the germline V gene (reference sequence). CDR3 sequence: CASSRDSYSNQPQHF. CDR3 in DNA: TGTGCCAGCAGCCGGGACAGCTATAGCAATCAGCCCCAGCATTTT.

CDR3 region: CASSPGQGRWQFF. The CDR3 bases are TGTGCCAGCAGCCCGGGACAGGGGAGATGGCAGTTCTTC. The chain uses TRBV14 and TRBJ2-1, with 10 bases matching TRBD1. With V trimmed by 4 bases and J by 12 bases, 6 bases remained unmatched. Per the germline V gene, CDR1 is SGHDN and CDR2 is FVKESK. CDR3 size: 13 residues.

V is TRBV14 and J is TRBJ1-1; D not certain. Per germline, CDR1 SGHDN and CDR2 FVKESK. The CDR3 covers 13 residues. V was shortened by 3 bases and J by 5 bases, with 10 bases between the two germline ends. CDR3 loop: CASSQARGTEAFF. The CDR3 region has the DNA TGTGCCAGCAGCCAGGCCCGGGGTACTGAAGCTTTCTTT.

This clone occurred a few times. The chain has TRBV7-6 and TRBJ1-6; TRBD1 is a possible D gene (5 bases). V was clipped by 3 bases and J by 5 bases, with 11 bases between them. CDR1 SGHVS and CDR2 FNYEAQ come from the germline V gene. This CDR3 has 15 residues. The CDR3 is CASSFRGRNNSPLHF. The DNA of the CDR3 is TGTGCCAGCAGCTTTCGGGGGAGGAATAATTCACCCCTCCACTTT.

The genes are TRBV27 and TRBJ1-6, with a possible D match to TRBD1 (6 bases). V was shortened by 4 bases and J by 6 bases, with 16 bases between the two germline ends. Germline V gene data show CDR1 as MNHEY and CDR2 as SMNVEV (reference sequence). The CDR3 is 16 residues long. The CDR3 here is CASSSRPGESNSPLHF. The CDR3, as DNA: TGTGCCAGCAGTTCACGACCAGGGGAGAGTAATTCACCCCTCCACTTT.

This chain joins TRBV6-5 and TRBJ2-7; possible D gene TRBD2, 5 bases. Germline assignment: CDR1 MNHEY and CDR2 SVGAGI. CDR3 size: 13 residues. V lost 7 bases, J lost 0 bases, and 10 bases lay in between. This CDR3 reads CASNSGSSYEQYF. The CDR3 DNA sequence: TGTGCCAGCAACTCGGGGAGCTCCTACGAGCAGTACTTC.

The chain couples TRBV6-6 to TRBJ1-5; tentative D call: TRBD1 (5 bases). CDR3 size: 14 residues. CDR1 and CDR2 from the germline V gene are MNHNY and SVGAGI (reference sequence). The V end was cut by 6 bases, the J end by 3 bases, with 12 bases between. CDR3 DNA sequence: TGTGCCAGCAGGCCTGACAGCACCAATCAGCCCCAGCATTTT. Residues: CASRPDSTNQPQHF.

The CDR3 protein is CASSLGGMDEAFF. The DNA for the CDR3 is TGTGCCAGCAGTTTAGGCGGGATGGATGAAGCTTTCTTT. The rearrangement uses TRBV27 and TRBJ1-1; D gene uncertain. Per germline, CDR1 MNHEY and CDR2 SMNVEV (reference sequence). V was cut by 2 bases and J by 7 bases, with 11 bases left in between. The CDR3 consists of 13 residues.

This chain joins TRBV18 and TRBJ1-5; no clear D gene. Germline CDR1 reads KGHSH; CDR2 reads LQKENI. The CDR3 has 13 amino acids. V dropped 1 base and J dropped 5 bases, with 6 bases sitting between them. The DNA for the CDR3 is TGTGCCAGCTCACCACAGAGCGATCAGCCCCAGCATTTT. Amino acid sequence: CASSPQSDQPQHF.

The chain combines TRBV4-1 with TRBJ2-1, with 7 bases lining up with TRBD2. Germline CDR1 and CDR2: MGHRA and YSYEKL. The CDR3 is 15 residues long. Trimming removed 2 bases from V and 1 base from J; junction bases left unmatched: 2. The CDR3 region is CASSQWGGSYNEQFF. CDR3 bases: TGCGCCAGCAGCCAATGGGGGGGATCCTACAATGAGCAGTTCTTC.

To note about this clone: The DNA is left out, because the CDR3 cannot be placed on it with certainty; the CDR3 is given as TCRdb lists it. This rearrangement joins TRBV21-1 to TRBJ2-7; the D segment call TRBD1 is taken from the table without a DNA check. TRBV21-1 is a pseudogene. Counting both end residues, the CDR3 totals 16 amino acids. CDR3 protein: CASSKVGTGATYEQYF.

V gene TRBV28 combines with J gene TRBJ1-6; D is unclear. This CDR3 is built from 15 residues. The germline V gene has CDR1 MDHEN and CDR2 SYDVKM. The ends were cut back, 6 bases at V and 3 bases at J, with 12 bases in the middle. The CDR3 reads CASSPTNLYNSPLHF. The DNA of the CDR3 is TGTGCCAGCAGCCCAACAAACCTCTATAATTCACCCCTCCACTTT. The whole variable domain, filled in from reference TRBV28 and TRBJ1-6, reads DVKVTQSSRYLVKRTGEKVFLECVQDMDHENMFWYRQDPGLGLRLIYFSYDVKMKEKGDIPEGYSVSREKKERFSLILESASTNQTSMYLCASSPTNLYNSPLHFGNGTRLTVT.

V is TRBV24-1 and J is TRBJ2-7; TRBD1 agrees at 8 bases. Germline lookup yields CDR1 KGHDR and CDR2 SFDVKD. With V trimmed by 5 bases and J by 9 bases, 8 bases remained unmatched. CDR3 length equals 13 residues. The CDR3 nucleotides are TGTGCCACCAGTGCTCCGGGACAGGTCGTGCAGTACTTC. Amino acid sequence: CATSAPGQVVQYF.